Shown below are 31 T cell receptor beta chains from a single sample sequenced in a study of T cell responses to AZD1222 COVID-19 vaccine (dated by TCRdb to the early 2020s). The library relied on the immunoSEQ multiplex PCR assay. TCRdb stores this immuneACCESS table with in-frame sequences only. Part of the clones is absent; in the studies checked, under half of the shortfall reflects unresolved V genes, and no reason is known for the rest. Within this sample are some 110,000 clones, with approximately 90% of them counted one time only. About 9.3% of the sample rests with the top ten. What this sample's time point label stands for: baseline before first vaccination. Sequences were derived from peripheral blood, sampled on day 0 of AZD1222 vaccination. These receptor sequences come from an adult in good health.

This sequence joins TRBV4-3 and TRBJ2-1; 7 bases map to TRBD2. With V trimmed by 4 bases and J by 9 bases, 12 bases remained unmatched. This CDR3 is built from 15 residues. The V gene's germline CDR1 is LGHNA and CDR2 YSLEER. The DNA for the CDR3 is TGCGCCAGCAGCCTTGGAAGCGGGGCTAGCGGTGAGCAGTTCTTC. Protein sequence: CASSLGSGASGEQFF.

This sequence joins TRBV19 and TRBJ1-3; weak D call: TRBD1 (6 bases). The germline V gene has CDR1 LNHDA and CDR2 SQIVND (reference sequence). The V and J ends lost 7 bases and 0 bases respectively, with 19 bases between them. The CDR3 extends over 17 amino acids. Written as DNA, the CDR3 is TGTGCCAGTATCCCCCACAGGGCCACCGTCTCTGGAAACACCATATATTTT. It is translated as CASIPHRATVSGNTIYF. Full variable domain (outside the CDR3, taken from reference TRBV19 and TRBJ1-3): DGGITQSPKYLFRKEGQNVTLSCEQNLNHDAMYWYRQDPGQGLRLIYYSQIVNDFQKGDIAEGYSVSREKKESFPLTVTSAQKNPTAFYLCASIPHRATVSGNTIYFGEGSWLTVV.

The V and J genes are TRBV11-2 and TRBJ2-6, with 8 positions matching TRBD2. CDR3 length equals 17 residues. Germline V gene lookup returns CDR1 SGHAT and CDR2 FQNNGV. After removal of 5 bases from V and 3 bases from J, the junction contained 9 bases not matched to a gene. The CDR3 DNA reads as TGTGCCAGCAGCCGTCGGTCCGGGGGGGATGGGGCCAACGTCCTGACTTTC. Translating it yields CASSRRSGGDGANVLTF.

CDR3 bases: TGTGCCAGCAGCTTATTCGACACCGGGGAGCTGTTTTTT. Translating it yields CASSLFDTGELFF. The chain couples TRBV7-3 to TRBJ2-2; D not certain. This CDR3 spans 13 amino acids. Germline CDR1 SGHTA, CDR2 FQGTGA. The V and J ends lost 2 bases and 3 bases respectively, with 4 bases between them.

This chain connects TRBV9 to TRBJ2-3, with a possible D match to TRBD1 (6 bases). The CDR3 extends over 15 amino acids. Per the germline V gene, CDR1 is SGDLS and CDR2 is YYNGEE. V lost 4 bases and J lost 3, with 15 bases in between. The chain's CDR3 is CASSLTGLGTDTQYF. In nucleotides, the CDR3 is TGTGCCAGCAGCCTAACAGGGTTAGGGACAGATACGCAGTATTTT.

This clone has more than one count but fewer than ten. The chain links TRBV15 to TRBJ1-2, with D possibly TRBD1 on 6 matching bases. Germline-derived CDR1 and CDR2 are LNHNV and YYDKDF (reference sequence). The CDR3 consists of 13 residues. Trimming took 1 base from V and 8 from J, leaving 11 bases between them. The CDR3 coding sequence is TGTGCCACCAGCAGAGGGTCAGGGGTCGGCTACACCTTC. Its protein product is CATSRGSGVGYTF.

In its sample, this clone was seen once. This chain joins TRBV5-1 and TRBJ2-6, with 7 bases fitting TRBD1. The trim removed 3 bases at V and 0 bases at J, leaving 3 bases unmatched. Looked up from germline, CDR1 is SGHRS and CDR2 is YFSETQ. The CDR3 length is 16 residues. The CDR3 DNA is TGCGCCAGCAGCTCAGGACAGGACTCTGGGGCCAACGTCCTGACTTTC. It encodes CASSSGQDSGANVLTF.

This rearrangement joins TRBV30 to TRBJ1-5; the D gene is possibly TRBD1 (6 bases). V gave up 1 base and J gave up 11 bases, with 15 bases separating them. CDR3 length: 13 amino acids. The V gene's germline CDR1 is GTSNPN and CDR2 SVGIG (reference sequence). The CDR3: CAWSGGHRGAQHF. Written as DNA, the CDR3 is TGTGCCTGGAGTGGGGGACATAGAGGTGCCCAGCATTTT.

V is TRBV28 and J is TRBJ1-2, with D tentatively TRBD1 (5 bases). V shed 6 bases and J shed 5 bases, with 22 bases lying between them. The CDR3 runs 16 residues. CDR1 is MDHEN, CDR2 SYDVKM, per germline. The CDR3 is CASSSAGTQGLYGYTF. The CDR3 bases are TGTGCCAGCAGCTCGGCCGGGACCCAGGGCCTGTATGGCTACACCTTC.

This chain joins TRBV7-8 and TRBJ2-6; no reliable D call. The CDR3 sequence is 16 residues long. Germline assignment: CDR1 SGHVS and CDR2 FQNEAQ. Deletions cut 2 bases from V and 0 bases from J, with 8 bases between. CDR3 amino acids: CASSLYGFSGANVLTF. CDR3 nucleotides: TGTGCCAGCAGCTTATACGGTTTCTCTGGGGCCAACGTCCTGACTTTC. Looking up the rest from reference TRBV7-8 and TRBJ2-6 gives the full variable domain: GAGVSQSPRYKVAKRGQDVALRCDPISGHVSLFWYQQALGQGPEFLTYFQNEAQLDKSGLPSDRFFAERPEGSVSTLKIQRTQQEDSAVYLCASSLYGFSGANVLTFGAGSRLTVL.

The rearrangement uses TRBV18 and TRBJ2-3; D might be TRBD2 (5 bases). The CDR3 length is 13 residues. V was trimmed by 3 bases and J by 5 bases, leaving 9 bases between them. The germline V gene encodes CDR1 KGHSH and CDR2 LQKENI. Written as DNA, the CDR3 is TGTGCCAGCTCACCTTTCGGGGAAGATACGCAGTATTTT. This translates into CASSPFGEDTQYF.

This chain connects TRBV6-5 to TRBJ2-3; no reliable D call. From germline, CDR1 is MNHEY and CDR2 SVGAGI. Trimming took 4 bases from V and 5 from J, leaving 7 bases between them. The CDR3 is 12 amino acids. The DNA of the CDR3 is TGTGCCAGCAGTTCCGACCGAGATACGCAGTATTTT. Encoded protein: CASSSDRDTQYF.

CDR3 residues: CASSYGVYNEQFF. The CDR3 nucleotides read TGTGCCAGCAGTTATGGGGTCTACAATGAGCAGTTCTTC. V gene TRBV6-5 combines with J gene TRBJ2-1, with D unclear. The CDR3 is made up of 13 amino acids. Germline lookup yields CDR1 MNHEY and CDR2 SVGAGI. Trimming took off 3 bases at V and 3 bases at J, with 6 bases between the two ends.

The rearrangement uses TRBV30 and TRBJ1-5; 7 bases match TRBD1. Looked up from germline, CDR1 is GTSNPN and CDR2 is SVGIG (reference sequence). Losses at the gene ends were 8 bases for V and 1 base for J; bases not matched to a gene: 5. This CDR3 spans 13 amino acids. CDR3 amino acids: CAQSGGSNQPQHF. In DNA, the CDR3 is TGTGCCCAGTCAGGGGGAAGCAATCAGCCCCAGCATTTT.

The chain is built from TRBV18 and TRBJ2-2; D is unresolved. Trimming removed 1 base at V and 5 bases at J, with 14 bases between. The CDR3 sequence is 16 residues long. Germline-derived CDR1 and CDR2 are KGHSH and LQKENI. CDR3 in DNA: TGTGCCAGCTCACCACTGCAGATAAAAGAGACCGGGGAGCTGTTTTTT. Protein product: CASSPLQIKETGELFF.

This clone came up many times. The chain links TRBV4-3 to TRBJ2-7; TRBD1 aligns across 9 bases. V dropped 0 bases and J dropped 0; count of bases not matched to a gene: 3. The CDR3 spans 16 residues. Germline V gene sequence: CDR1 LGHNA, CDR2 YSLEER. CDR3 DNA: TGCGCCAGCAGCCAAGATTCGACAGGGGGCTCCTACGAGCAGTACTTC. Its translation is CASSQDSTGGSYEQYF.

This CDR3 is CASSLVSPGVNSNQPQHF. CDR3 in DNA: TGCGCCAGCAGCTTGGTGTCGCCAGGGGTGAATAGCAATCAGCCCCAGCATTTT. The chain uses TRBV5-1 and TRBJ1-5, with D perhaps TRBD1 (6 bases). The CDR3 consists of 18 residues. Germline CDR1 and CDR2: SGHRS and YFSETQ. Trimming left V 0 bases short and J 0 bases short, with 16 bases between.

The chain carries TRBV2 and TRBJ1-6, with no clear D. V lost 6 bases and J 7 bases, leaving 13 bases between the germline ends. This CDR3 comprises 14 residues. Germline lookup yields CDR1 SNHLY and CDR2 FYNNEI. This CDR3 is CASRRIPINSPLHF. In DNA, the CDR3 is TGTGCCAGCAGGAGGATTCCTATAAATTCACCCCTCCACTTT.

The rearrangement uses TRBV5-1 and TRBJ2-7; 10 nucleotides agree with TRBD2. Germline V gives CDR1 SGHRS, CDR2 YFSETQ. CDR3 size: 17 residues. V shed 0 bases and J 2 bases; nucleotides not matched to a gene: 8. For the CDR3, the DNA is TGCGCCAGCAGCTTGGCCCCAACTAGCGGGGTAACCTACGAGCAGTACTTC. Amino acids: CASSLAPTSGVTYEQYF.

V gene TRBV18 combines with J gene TRBJ2-2, with 9 bases that match TRBD2. Germline V gene lookup returns CDR1 KGHSH and CDR2 LQKENI. The CDR3 has 17 amino acids. Trimming at V came to 1 base and at J to 7 bases, leaving 10 bases not matched to a gene. The CDR3 DNA sequence: TGTGCCAGCTCACCACGGCGGCTAGCGGGGACGGGCGGGGAGCTGTTTTTT. It codes for CASSPRRLAGTGGELFF.

This clone was seen only a few times. This chain joins TRBV6-5 and TRBJ1-4, with a tentative D call TRBD1 (5 bases). The CDR3 is 12 amino acids. The germline V gene encodes CDR1 MNHEY and CDR2 SVGAGI. The V and J ends lost 7 bases and 14 bases respectively, with 17 bases between them. CDR3 sequence reads: CASTSSGVWLFF. The CDR3 DNA reads TGTGCCAGCACCTCTTCGGGGGTTTGGCTGTTTTTT.

The genes are TRBV7-2 and TRBJ1-2, with D possibly TRBD1 on 6 matching bases. The CDR3 sequence is 14 residues long. Between the trimmed V and J ends, which lost 4 bases and 4 bases, there was a span of 13 bases. The germline gives CDR1 SGHTA, CDR2 FQGNSA. The CDR3 DNA is TGTGCCAGCAGCTGGAGGCAGGGGACCTATGGCTACACCTTC. Translating it yields CASSWRQGTYGYTF.

The chain carries TRBV20-1 and TRBJ1-2; D gene ambiguous. The V end was cut by 3 bases, the J end by 2 bases, with 4 bases between. CDR1 DFQATT and CDR2 SNEGSKA come from the germline V gene (reference sequence). This CDR3 has 11 residues. The CDR3 is CSARANYGYTF. The CDR3 DNA reads as TGCAGTGCTAGGGCGAACTATGGCTACACCTTC.

This rearrangement joins TRBV3-1 (or the pseudogene TRBV3-2) to TRBJ1-5; 8 nucleotides match TRBD1. The CDR3 spans 16 residues. The V and J ends lost 4 bases and 6 bases, in that order; junction bases with no gene match: 11. CDR1 is LGHDT, CDR2 YNNKEL, per germline (reference sequence). The CDR3 DNA follows: TGTGCCAGCAGCCTTTCAGGCCGGACAGGGTTTCAGCCCCAGCATTTT. Its protein is CASSLSGRTGFQPQHF.

This clone was seen a single time. The V gene is TRBV19, the J gene TRBJ2-1, with TRBD2 matching 10 bases. This CDR3 is 15 amino acids long. Germline CDR1 LNHDA, CDR2 SQIVND (reference sequence). V shed 2 bases and J 4 bases; nucleotides not matched to a gene: 2. The CDR3 DNA follows: TGTGCCAGTAGTATAACTAGCGGGGAATACAATGAGCAGTTCTTC. It yields the protein CASSITSGEYNEQFF. Complete variable domain (other parts from reference TRBV19 and TRBJ2-1): DGGITQSPKYLFRKEGQNVTLSCEQNLNHDAMYWYRQDPGQGLRLIYYSQIVNDFQKGDIAEGYSVSREKKESFPLTVTSAQKNPTAFYLCASSITSGEYNEQFFGPGTRLTVL.

V gene TRBV6-1 combines with J gene TRBJ1-3; a weak D match, TRBD1 (5 bases). Deletions cut 1 base from V and 0 bases from J, with 7 bases between. The CDR3 is 15 amino acids. CDR1 and CDR2 (germline): MNHNS, SASEGT. The CDR3 loop reads CASSEGQYSGNTIYF. CDR3 in DNA: TGTGCCAGCAGTGAAGGACAGTACTCTGGAAACACCATATATTTT.

The chain is built from TRBV28 and TRBJ1-5; D perhaps matches TRBD1 (6 bases). The germline V gene encodes CDR1 MDHEN and CDR2 SYDVKM. The V end lost 7 bases, the J end lost 3 bases, and 22 bases lay between the germline ends. The CDR3 totals 17 residues. Here the CDR3 reads CASTQGGGDGANQPQHF. In DNA, the CDR3 is TGTGCCAGCACCCAAGGGGGAGGGGACGGGGCCAATCAGCCCCAGCATTTT.

V and J are TRBV15 and TRBJ1-2, with 9 bases matching TRBD1. J lost 4 bases, V lost 3 bases, and 9 bases had no gene match. CDR1 is LNHNV, CDR2 YYDKDF, per germline (reference sequence). The CDR3 is 16 amino acids. The CDR3 sequence is CATSSGTGSRGYGYTF. The CDR3 DNA reads TGTGCCACCAGCAGCGGGACAGGGAGTCGTGGCTATGGCTACACCTTC.

The rearrangement links TRBV6-5 to TRBJ2-7, with D perhaps being TRBD1 or TRBD2 (5 bases each). The CDR3 is 13 amino acids. The V gene's germline CDR1 is MNHEY and CDR2 SVGAGI. V was clipped by 6 bases and J by 2 bases, with 11 bases between them. DNA of the CDR3: TGTGCCAGCAGGAGGGACGGAGCCTACGAGCAGTACTTC. Protein product: CASRRDGAYEQYF.

The rearrangement uses TRBV4-1 and TRBJ1-2; the D is unclear. The CDR3 totals 13 residues. V lost 1 base and J 7 bases, leaving 10 bases between the germline ends. The germline V gene has CDR1 MGHRA and CDR2 YSYEKL. In DNA form, the CDR3 reads TGCGCCAGCAGCCAAGCGCATGTGGGTGGCTACACCTTC. Translating gives CASSQAHVGGYTF.

V gene TRBV19 combines with J gene TRBJ2-7; 10 nucleotides agree with TRBD2. CDR3 length equals 14 residues. V was pared by 4 bases and J by 4 bases, with 4 bases of the junction left unmatched. Germline CDR1 reads LNHDA; CDR2 reads SQIVND (reference sequence). In DNA form, the CDR3 reads TGTGCCAGTAGTAGTCTAGCGGGAGAATACGAGCAGTACTTC. Translation gives CASSSLAGEYEQYF. The variable domain in full, with the rest retrieved from reference TRBV19 and TRBJ2-7, is DGGITQSPKYLFRKEGQNVTLSCEQNLNHDAMYWYRQDPGQGLRLIYYSQIVNDFQKGDIAEGYSVSREKKESFPLTVTSAQKNPTAFYLCASSSLAGEYEQYFGPGTRLTVT.